This section outlines one TCR beta chain sequence together with its context. From germline, CDR1 is KGHSH and CDR2 LQKENI. The ends were cut back, 2 bases at V and 5 bases at J, with 9 bases in the middle. The CDR3 is 13 residues long. Sequencing used immunoSEQ multiplex PCR; TCRdb keeps in-frame clones, though not all of them. The sample carries 50,000 to 65,000 clones, less than 95% recorded once. This specimen comes from a study of T cell changes during pregnancy in multiple sclerosis. The starting material was peripheral blood, obtained in the third trimester of pregnancy. This clonotype originated in a female donor in good health, enrolled as a control in a pregnancy study. The V and J genes are TRBV18 and TRBJ1-1; possibly TRBD1 for D (5 bases). This chain's CDR3 is CASSPGAGTEAFF. Here the CDR3 DNA reads TGTGCCAGCTCACCAGGGGCCGGAACTGAAGCTTTCTTT. Supplemented by reference TRBV18 and TRBJ1-1, the full variable domain reads NAGVMQNPRHLVRRRGQEARLRCSPMKGHSHVYWYRQLPEEGLKFMVYLQKENIIDESGMPKERFSAEFPKEGPSILRIQQVVRGDSAAYFCASSPGAGTEAFFGQGTRLTVV.